These 9 T cell receptor beta chains share one sample of origin, sequenced in a study of T cell responses to AZD1222 COVID-19 vaccine. Profiling relied on immunoSEQ multiplex PCR, and the TCRdb table lists in-frame clones only, not all of them. In the table there are 150,000 or so clones, around 93% of which are singletons. Specimen: peripheral blood, collected on day 0 of AZD1222 vaccination. These receptors came from an adult in good health.

The V call is TRBV7-2, the J call TRBJ2-5; possibly TRBD1 or TRBD2 for D (5 bases each). The V end was cut by 1 base, the J end by 2 bases, with 11 bases between. This CDR3 has 15 amino acids. In germline, CDR1 is SGHTA, CDR2 FQGNSA. The CDR3 protein is CASSLGGTGQETQYF. Written as DNA, the CDR3 is TGTGCCAGCAGCTTAGGGGGGACGGGGCAAGAGACCCAGTACTTC.

The V and J genes are TRBV4-1 and TRBJ1-2; 7 bases map to TRBD1. Germline V gene lookup returns CDR1 MGHRA and CDR2 YSYEKL. After removal of 6 bases from V and 5 bases from J, the junction contained 6 bases not matched to a gene. CDR3 length: 13 amino acids. CDR3 residues: CASRPGTEYGYTF. The CDR3, as DNA: TGCGCCAGCAGGCCCGGGACAGAGTATGGCTACACCTTC.

This clone has a single count. The V and J genes are TRBV29-1 and TRBJ2-7; unclear D gene. Germline loops: CDR1 SQVTM, CDR2 ANQGSEA. Deletions cut 6 bases from V and 4 bases from J, with 7 bases between. CDR3 length: 10 amino acids. The CDR3 spells CSVERYEQYF. In DNA, the CDR3 is TGCAGCGTGGAGAGATACGAGCAGTACTTC.

This chain connects TRBV4-2 to TRBJ1-4; 12 nucleotides line up with TRBD1. This CDR3 region has 16 residues. Germline V lookup: CDR1 LGHNA, CDR2 YNFKEQ. The V gene end was trimmed by 4 bases and the J gene end by 7 bases; junction bases not matched to a gene: 7. The CDR3 region is CASSRDGTGGGEKLFF. CDR3 nucleotide sequence: TGTGCCAGCAGCCGCGATGGGACAGGGGGCGGTGAAAAACTGTTTTTT.

V usage is TRBV29-1 and J usage is TRBJ1-2; TRBD1 aligns across 7 bases. The CDR3 runs 12 residues. Per the germline V gene, CDR1 is SQVTM and CDR2 is ANQGSEA. V gave up 5 bases and J gave up 4 bases; unmatched junction bases: 4. CDR3 sequence (DNA): TGCAGCGTTAGGGACAGCGGCTATGGCTACACCTTC. Translation: CSVRDSGYGYTF.

J is TRBJ1-5 and V is TRBV19, with a possible D match to TRBD1 (6 bases). This CDR3 has 12 amino acids. The V end lost 4 bases, the J end lost 9 bases, and 10 bases lay between the germline ends. CDR1 LNHDA and CDR2 SQIVND come from the germline V gene (reference sequence). The CDR3 DNA reads as TGTGCCAGTAGTACCGCGGACAGGCCCCAGCATTTT. As protein: CASSTADRPQHF. The variable domain in full, with the rest retrieved from reference TRBV19 and TRBJ1-5, is DGGITQSPKYLFRKEGQNVTLSCEQNLNHDAMYWYRQDPGQGLRLIYYSQIVNDFQKGDIAEGYSVSREKKESFPLTVTSAQKNPTAFYLCASSTADRPQHFGDGTRLSIL.

This chain uses TRBV7-3 with TRBJ1-6, with 9 bases identical to TRBD1. After removal of 3 bases from V and 8 bases from J, the junction contained 5 bases not matched to a gene. Germline loops: CDR1 SGHTA, CDR2 FQGTGA. The CDR3 length is 15 residues. The CDR3 DNA sequence: TGTGCCAGCAGCTTCGGACAGGGGAAGGATTCACCCCTCCACTTT. Protein product: CASSFGQGKDSPLHF.

This chain connects TRBV4-3 to TRBJ2-3; TRBD2 might be the D (5 bases). There are 14 residues in the CDR3. Looked up from germline, CDR1 is LGHNA and CDR2 is YSLEER. The V gene lost 3 bases and the J gene lost 1 base, with 8 bases spanning the gap. The CDR3 region is CASSQGAGTDTQYF. The DNA for the CDR3 is TGCGCCAGCAGCCAGGGAGCAGGCACAGATACGCAGTATTTT.

This clone has only a few counts. The gene calls are TRBV6-5 and TRBJ2-5; TRBD1 matches 10 bases. Germline assignment: CDR1 MNHEY and CDR2 SVGAGI. V lost 2 bases to trimming and J lost 6 bases; unmatched junction nucleotides: 6. This CDR3 region has 15 residues. The CDR3 bases are TGTGCCAGCAGTTACACCGTGACAGGGGGCCAGACCCAGTACTTC. Its protein product is CASSYTVTGGQTQYF.